These 30 T cell receptor beta chains share one sample of origin, sequenced in a study of T-cell reconstitution after alpha-beta-depleted transplantation in children. During its preparation, the TCRbeta library received unique molecular identifiers. A single record per CDR3 protein comes from TCRdb applying MiXCR to the PCR reads. This sample carries hundreds of thousands of distinct CDR3 sequences, almost 10% of them seen once, and the ten largest clones take about 9.4%. Sequenced material: PBMCs from the stem cell graft donor, taken from the stem cell graft. Receptors originate from a human donor who donated a stem cell graft to a child with SCID.

This clonotype was recorded at least ten times. V gene TRBV27 combines with J gene TRBJ1-2, with 7 bases that match TRBD1. Germline V CDR1 and CDR2: MNHEY, SMNVEV (reference sequence). The CDR3 has 15 amino acids. V lost 0 bases to trimming and J lost 5 bases; unmatched junction nucleotides: 6. CDR3 bases: TGTGCCAGCAGTTTATCGTCCAGGGGGACGTATGGCTACACCTTC. Residues: CASSLSSRGTYGYTF.

Ten or more counts support this clonotype. The chain links TRBV12-5 to TRBJ2-2, with D maybe TRBD2 (5 bases). The CDR3 sequence is 13 residues long. Germline V CDR1 and CDR2: LGHNT, FRNRAP. The CDR3 spells CASRRGNTGELFF. CDR3 sequence (DNA): TGTGCCTCTCGACGGGGGAACACCGGGGAGCTGTTTTTT. Full variable domain (rest looked up from reference TRBV12-5 and TRBJ2-2): DARVTQTPRHKVTEMGQEVTMRCQPILGHNTVFWYRQTMMQGLELLAYFRNRAPLDDSGMPKDRFSAEMPDATLATLKIQPSEPRDSAVYFCASRRGNTGELFFGEGSRLTVL.

This chain joins TRBV2 and TRBJ2-2; maybe TRBD2 (6 bases). This CDR3 contains 15 residues. Trimming shortened V by 4 bases and J by 3 bases, and 12 bases separated the two germline ends. CDR1 SNHLY and CDR2 FYNNEI come from the germline V gene. The CDR3 sequence: CASSVLAVDTGELFF. The DNA of the CDR3 is TGTGCCAGCAGTGTCTTAGCGGTGGACACCGGGGAGCTGTTTTTT.

A few counts support this clonotype. The chain combines TRBV27 with TRBJ1-6; D remains unclear. V lost 3 bases, J lost 3 bases, and 6 bases lay in between. The CDR3 runs 14 residues. Germline CDR1 and CDR2: MNHEY and SMNVEV (reference sequence). The CDR3: CASSLPHYNSPLHF. The CDR3 bases are TGTGCCAGCAGTTTGCCCCACTATAATTCACCCCTCCACTTT.

This chain connects TRBV7-8 to TRBJ2-4; D possibly corresponds to TRBD1 (6 bases). The V gene's germline CDR1 is SGHVS and CDR2 FQNEAQ. V was trimmed by 7 bases and J by 2 bases, leaving 12 bases between them. This CDR3 contains 14 residues. This CDR3 is CASNVGGSKNIQYF. CDR3 in DNA: TGTGCCAGCAACGTAGGGGGTTCCAAAAACATTCAGTACTTC.

CDR3 nucleotide sequence: TGTGCCAGCAGTGAACGACAGGGAGGGGGTGAAGCTTTCTTT. Translated, it gives CASSERQGGGEAFF. V is TRBV12-3 or TRBV12-4 and J is TRBJ1-1; 7 positions match TRBD1. V lost 5 bases, J lost 7 bases, and 10 bases stayed unmatched. CDR3 length equals 14 residues.

The chain carries TRBV6-1 and TRBJ1-1; D may be TRBD1 (5 bases). The CDR3 is 15 residues long. V lost 3 bases, J lost 4 bases, and 15 bases lay in between. Germline loops: CDR1 MNHNS, CDR2 SASEGT. The CDR3 DNA reads TGTGCCAGCAGTGAGGCTCTGGGGCGGGTCACTGAAGCTTTCTTT. This encodes CASSEALGRVTEAFF.

This clonotype was detected ten times or more. CDR3 loop: CASSFDRMGTEAFF. The CDR3 DNA follows: TGCGCCAGCAGCTTCGACAGGATGGGCACTGAAGCTTTCTTT. V usage is TRBV5-1 and J usage is TRBJ1-1; possible D gene TRBD1, 6 bases. Germline V gives CDR1 SGHRS, CDR2 YFSETQ. The CDR3 consists of 14 residues. Trimming shortened V by 2 bases and J by 4 bases, and 12 bases separated the two germline ends. Drawing the rest from reference TRBV5-1 and TRBJ1-1, the complete variable domain is KAGVTQTPRYLIKTRGQQVTLSCSPISGHRSVSWYQQTPGQGLQFLFEYFSETQRNKGNFPGRFSGRQFSNSRSEMNVSTLELGDSALYLCASSFDRMGTEAFFGQGTRLTVV.

This chain links TRBV6-5 with TRBJ1-5, with 11 bases fitting TRBD1. This CDR3 is 16 amino acids long. The V gene end was trimmed by 6 bases and the J gene end by 4 bases; junction bases not matched to a gene: 8. The germline gives CDR1 MNHEY, CDR2 SVGAGI. In nucleotides, the CDR3 is TGTGCCAGCAGATCAACCGGGACAGGGGGAAATCAGCCCCAGCATTTT. It codes for CASRSTGTGGNQPQHF.

V and J are TRBV5-1 and TRBJ1-2, with D perhaps matching TRBD1 (5 bases). This CDR3 contains 14 residues. V lost 4 bases, J lost 6 bases, and 16 bases lay in between. Germline CDR1 reads SGHRS; CDR2 reads YFSETQ. CDR3 amino acids: CASSHSDNGDGYTF. CDR3 nucleotide sequence: TGCGCCAGCAGCCACTCGGACAACGGAGATGGCTACACCTTC.

Ten or more counts support this clonotype. The chain combines TRBV5-1 with TRBJ2-3; the D is unclear. Germline loops: CDR1 SGHRS, CDR2 YFSETQ. The CDR3 is 13 amino acids. The germline V and J ends were trimmed by 4 bases and 5 bases, with 11 bases remaining between them. The chain's CDR3 is CASSPKVKDTQYF. CDR3 DNA: TGCGCCAGCAGCCCGAAAGTCAAAGATACGCAGTATTTT. The full variable domain, rest sourced from reference TRBV5-1 and TRBJ2-3, is KAGVTQTPRYLIKTRGQQVTLSCSPISGHRSVSWYQQTPGQGLQFLFEYFSETQRNKGNFPGRFSGRQFSNSRSEMNVSTLELGDSALYLCASSPKVKDTQYFGPGTRLTVL.

The chain uses TRBV14 and TRBJ2-3; tentatively, D is TRBD2 (5 bases). Germline values: CDR1 SGHDN, CDR2 FVKESK. Deletions cut 1 base from V and 7 bases from J, with 9 bases between. The length of the CDR3 is 13 residues. CDR3 sequence (DNA): TGTGCCAGCAGCCAAGTTGAGGGTAATACGCAGTATTTT. Its translation: CASSQVEGNTQYF. Variable domain in full (rest from reference TRBV14 and TRBJ2-3): EAGVTQFPSHSVIEKGQTVTLRCDPISGHDNLYWYRRVMGKEIKFLLHFVKESKQDESGMPNNRFLAERTGGTYSTLKVQPAELEDSGVYFCASSQVEGNTQYFGPGTRLTVL.

There are many counts of this clonotype. The chain combines TRBV7-9 with TRBJ2-1; D may be TRBD1 or TRBD2 (5 bases each). The V gene lost 1 base and the J gene lost 10 bases, with 17 bases spanning the gap. CDR3 length: 15 amino acids. Looked up from germline, CDR1 is SEHNR and CDR2 is FQNEAQ (reference sequence). The CDR3 coding sequence is TGTGCCAGCAGCTTAGGGGGGTTGGTAAACGGCGAGCAGTTCTTC. It encodes CASSLGGLVNGEQFF.

The chain joins TRBV27 to TRBJ2-2; 10 nucleotides agree with TRBD1. With 1 base clipped from V and 6 bases from J, the junction kept 17 bases outside the gene matches. There are 20 residues in the CDR3. In germline, CDR1 is MNHEY, CDR2 SMNVEV (reference sequence). The CDR3 loop reads CASSLWQGQGSGGSSGELFF. CDR3 in DNA: TGTGCCAGCAGTTTATGGCAGGGACAGGGGTCGGGGGGATCGTCCGGGGAGCTGTTTTTT.

This clonotype was seen a few times. The chain uses TRBV20-1 and TRBJ2-3; 9 bases map to TRBD2. Germline V gene lookup returns CDR1 DFQATT and CDR2 SNEGSKA (reference sequence). The CDR3 has 15 residues. V shed 4 bases, J shed 3 bases, and the junction held 8 bases outside the gene matches. CDR3 loop: CSANVAGVVTDTQYF. CDR3 bases: TGCAGTGCTAATGTAGCGGGGGTAGTTACAGATACGCAGTATTTT.

This clonotype was seen a few times. V and J are TRBV20-1 and TRBJ2-7; possibly TRBD1 or TRBD2 for D (5 bases each). The CDR3 totals 14 residues. Looked up from germline, CDR1 is DFQATT and CDR2 is SNEGSKA (reference sequence). Trimming left V 1 base short and J 3 bases short, with 13 bases between. CDR3 in DNA: TGCAGTGCTAGAGCCCGGGACGGATACTACGAGCAGTACTTC. Encoded protein: CSARARDGYYEQYF.

This clonotype came up a few times. This chain uses TRBV4-1 with TRBJ2-7, with D perhaps TRBD1 or TRBD2 (5 bases each). The V gene's germline CDR1 is MGHRA and CDR2 YSYEKL. The V and J ends lost 0 bases and 3 bases respectively, with 12 bases between them. The CDR3 loop spans 15 amino acids. CDR3 DNA: TGCGCCAGCAGCCAAGATTCGGGGCCTTACTACGAGCAGTACTTC. Translation gives CASSQDSGPYYEQYF.

The V and J genes are TRBV20-1 and TRBJ2-1, with D possibly matching TRBD1 (5 bases). CDR3 size: 12 residues. The V gene lost 3 bases and the J gene lost 7 bases, with 10 bases spanning the gap. CDR1 is DFQATT, CDR2 SNEGSKA, per germline (reference sequence). The CDR3 region is CSARSDKNEQFF. As DNA, the CDR3 is TGCAGTGCTAGGTCGGACAAAAATGAGCAGTTCTTC.

This clonotype was recorded at least ten times. V is TRBV20-1 and J is TRBJ2-7; D is unclear. Trimming took 3 bases from V and 2 from J, leaving 11 bases between them. Per the germline V gene, CDR1 is DFQATT and CDR2 is SNEGSKA (reference sequence). This CDR3 spans 13 amino acids. The CDR3 is CSASGPRAYEQYF. DNA for the CDR3: TGCAGTGCTAGTGGACCGCGAGCCTACGAGCAGTACTTC.

Written as DNA, the CDR3 is TGTGCCAGCAGCCTATTAGCGGGGAGGTCCTACGAGCAGTACTTC. This codes for CASSLLAGRSYEQYF. V and J are TRBV7-9 and TRBJ2-7, with TRBD2 identical over 8 bases. The CDR3 has 15 amino acids. Germline CDR1 and CDR2: SEHNR and FQNEAQ (reference sequence). After removal of 5 bases from V and 1 base from J, the junction contained 7 bases not matched to a gene.

This clonotype was observed a few times. The CDR3 nucleotides are TGTGCCAGCAGGGGACTAGGACAGGCCGGGGAGCTGTTTTTT. It encodes CASRGLGQAGELFF. The J gene is TRBJ2-2, the V gene TRBV2, with D perhaps matching TRBD2 (8 bases). Germline V gene lookup returns CDR1 SNHLY and CDR2 FYNNEI. CDR3 length: 14 amino acids. V gave up 6 bases and J gave up 6 bases, with 14 bases separating them.

With respect to this clonotype: At one of its ends the junction is not consistent with the germline gene, which may arise from a read error. The gene calls are TRBV12-3 or TRBV12-4 and TRBJ2-4; D is perhaps TRBD2 (5 bases). This CDR3 is 17 amino acids long. CDR3 bases: TGTACCAGCAGTCCAGAATCTGTGATGGGGAGCAAAAACATTCAGTACTTC. Encoded protein: CTSSPESVMGSKNIQYF.

This clonotype was observed many times. CDR3 residues: CAIATGTGSSRGNQPQHF. CDR3 sequence (DNA): TGTGCCATCGCCACCGGGACAGGGAGTTCTAGGGGCAATCAGCCCCAGCATTTT. This chain joins TRBV10-3 and TRBJ1-5; 9 nucleotides line up with TRBD1. The CDR3 runs 18 residues. Germline CDR1 is ENHRY and CDR2 is SYGVKD. Germline trimming cut 8 bases from V and 2 bases from J; bases unmatched to any gene: 16.

This clonotype showed up just a few times. The chain uses TRBV10-3 and TRBJ2-5, with D perhaps being TRBD1 or TRBD2 (5 bases each). The V end lost 0 bases, the J end lost 2 bases, and 16 bases lay between the germline ends. Germline CDR1 ENHRY, CDR2 SYGVKD. There are 17 residues in the CDR3. The CDR3 nucleotides read TGTGCCATCAGTGAGTCGAGGGCCAGGGATAATCAAGAGACCCAGTACTTC. The encoded protein is CAISESRARDNQETQYF.

V gene TRBV9 combines with J gene TRBJ2-3; 7 bases agree with TRBD1. Trimming cost V 3 bases and J 2 bases; bases outside gene matches: 9. Germline V lookup: CDR1 SGDLS, CDR2 YYNGEE. The CDR3 is 16 amino acids. The DNA of the CDR3 is TGTGCCAGCAGCGAAAAACAGGGGTTGGCCACAGATACGCAGTATTTT. This gives the protein CASSEKQGLATDTQYF.

This clonotype was seen a handful of times. The V call is TRBV6-1, the J call TRBJ1-2, with D unclear. The CDR3 has 13 residues. V dropped 7 bases and J dropped 0 bases, with 9 bases sitting between them. Germline CDR1 reads MNHNS; CDR2 reads SASEGT. The CDR3 spells CASKGTANYGYTF. As DNA, the CDR3 is TGTGCCAGCAAGGGTACAGCTAACTATGGCTACACCTTC.

This clonotype was seen a handful of times. V usage is TRBV20-1 and J usage is TRBJ2-7, with D uncertain. This CDR3 is 14 amino acids long. Germline CDR1 DFQATT, CDR2 SNEGSKA (reference sequence). The V end lost 0 bases, the J end lost 2 bases, and 11 bases lay between the germline ends. CDR3 DNA: TGCAGTGCTAGAGAGAACGGCGGTACCTACGAGCAGTACTTC. Protein sequence: CSARENGGTYEQYF.

There are a few counts of this clonotype. The chain recombines TRBV20-1 with TRBJ2-3; TRBD2 agrees at 8 bases. In germline, CDR1 is DFQATT, CDR2 SNEGSKA (reference sequence). This CDR3 has 16 amino acids. Losses at the gene ends were 2 bases for V and 6 bases for J; bases not matched to a gene: 13. CDR3 protein: CSARNPGAGDGDTQYF. CDR3 in DNA: TGCAGTGCTAGAAACCCCGGAGCGGGGGATGGCGATACGCAGTATTTT.

V usage is TRBV20-1 and J usage is TRBJ2-7; 7 bases are shared with TRBD1. V gave up 5 bases and J gave up 2 bases; unmatched junction bases: 12. Germline V gene data show CDR1 as DFQATT and CDR2 as SNEGSKA (reference sequence). This CDR3 contains 15 residues. The CDR3 DNA sequence: TGCAGTGCTCCTGGAGTCGGGACAGTCGCCTACGAGCAGTACTTC. It is translated as CSAPGVGTVAYEQYF.

The genes are TRBV5-8 and TRBJ1-6; no definite D call. The CDR3 has 16 amino acids. Between the trimmed V and J ends, which lost 4 bases and 6 bases, there was a span of 17 bases. The germline V gene encodes CDR1 SGHTS and CDR2 YDEGEE. In nucleotides, the CDR3 is TGTGCCAGCAGCGTGGGCCTCGGATGGGGTAATTCACCCCTCCACTTT. Translation gives CASSVGLGWGNSPLHF.